A selection of T cell receptor beta chains follows, all from one sample in a study of cytomegalovirus exposure and HLA in healthy donors. Sequenced by immunoSEQ multiplex PCR; TCRdb stores in-frame clones only, minus some. The table lists approximately 140,000 clones, roughly 76% of them singletons. Sequenced sample: PBMCs. The receptor source for this set is a man younger than 30 in good health and CMV-seronegative. The CDR3 runs from the conserved cysteine through the conserved F or W. D genes are given only for firm matches. Clone size is shown for a subset of rows, as once, few, many or a class of expanded clone.

j_call | clone_size | d_call | cdr3_length | v_call | cdr3_aa | cdr3_nt
TRBJ2-1 | once | TRBD1 | 14 | TRBV19 | CASTRQGRTGEQFF | TGTGCCAGTACAAGACAGGGGAGGACCGGTGAGCAGTTCTTC
TRBJ2-2 | - | - | 13 | TRBV4-1 | CASSQQGIRELFF | TGCGCCAGCAGCCAACAGGGGATCCGGGAGCTGTTTTTT
TRBJ2-2 | - | - | 14 | TRBV29-1 | CSVEGRGNTGELFF | TGCAGCGTTGAAGGCAGGGGAAACACCGGGGAGCTGTTTTTT
TRBJ1-3 | - | - | 17 | TRBV7-9 | CSSSPRQSRVSGNTIYF | TGTTCCAGCAGCCCCCGACAGTCCCGAGTCTCTGGAAACACCATATATTTT
TRBJ2-5 | - | TRBD2 | 16 | TRBV5-4 | CASSLVGGRDPGTQYF | TGTGCCAGCAGCTTGGTGGGCGGGAGGGACCCGGGGACCCAGTACTTC
TRBJ1-2 | - | - | 13 | TRBV11-2 | CASSLGQAYGYTF | TGTGCCAGCAGCTTAGGACAGGCCTATGGCTACACCTTC
TRBJ2-7 | - | TRBD2 | 15 | TRBV27 | CASSHGTSGSHEQYF | TGTGCCAGCAGCCATGGGACTAGCGGGAGCCACGAGCAGTACTTC
TRBJ2-7 | - | - | 13 | TRBV27 | CASSGQPPYEQYF | TGTGCCAGCAGTGGACAGCCGCCCTACGAGCAGTACTTC
TRBJ2-7 | - | - | 15 | TRBV6-6 | CASSYSKQINYEQYF | TGTGCCAGCAGTTACTCGAAACAGATTAACTACGAGCAGTACTTC
TRBJ1-1 | few | TRBD1 | 15 | TRBV9 | CASSARDRGVTEAFF | TGTGCCAGCAGCGCCCGGGACAGGGGGGTAACTGAAGCTTTCTTT
TRBJ2-2 | few | TRBD2 | 18 | TRBV7-6 | CASSLAPREDIKAGELFF | TGTGCCAGCAGCTTAGCGCCGCGGGAGGATATTAAGGCCGGGGAGCTGTTTTTT
TRBJ2-7 | - | TRBD1 | 14 | TRBV15 | CATSTRQGAYEQYF | TGTGCCACCAGCACCCGACAGGGAGCCTACGAGCAGTACTTC
TRBJ1-2 | - | TRBD1 | 14 | TRBV4-2 | CASSRTTTGDGYTF | TGTGCCAGCAGCCGCACTACTACAGGGGATGGCTACACCTTC
TRBJ2-7 | - | - | 14 | TRBV27 | CASSLSRNSYEQYF | TGTGCCAGCAGTTTATCGCGCAATTCCTACGAGCAGTACTTC
TRBJ2-5 | - | - | 16 | TRBV9 | CASSVGLSGYQETQYF | TGTGCCAGCAGCGTAGGTTTGTCAGGGTACCAAGAGACCCAGTACTTC
TRBJ2-7 | - | - | 12 | TRBV2 | CASGQGTYEQYF | TGTGCCAGCGGGCAGGGTACCTACGAGCAGTACTTC
TRBJ2-1 | - | TRBD1 | 16 | TRBV23-1 | CASSQLRGQSCDEQFF | TGCGCCAGCAGTCAATTGAGGGGACAGTCCTGCGATGAGCAGTTCTTC
TRBJ1-3 | - | - | 14 | TRBV2 | CASSVAITGNTIYF | TGTGCCAGCAGTGTCGCTATAACTGGAAACACCATATATTTT
TRBJ2-7 | - | - | 15 | TRBV25-1 | CASSEGPQGTYEQYF | TGTGCCAGCAGTGAGGGGCCCCAGGGGACCTACGAGCAGTACTTC
TRBJ2-1 | - | - | 13 | TRBV10-3 | CASSETTTNEQFF | TGTGCCAGCAGTGAGACTACTACAAATGAGCAGTTCTTC
TRBJ2-5 | - | TRBD2 | 15 | TRBV11-3 | CASSLAGGYVETQYF | TGTGCCAGCAGCTTAGCGGGGGGATATGTGGAGACCCAGTACTTC
TRBJ2-7 | - | TRBD1 | 15 | TRBV6-5 | CASRSTGTGPYEQYF | TGTGCCAGCAGGTCAACCGGGACAGGTCCCTACGAGCAGTACTTC
TRBJ1-1 | - | TRBD1 | 14 | TRBV5-1 | CASSRSTGETEAFF | TGCGCCAGCAGCCGATCTACAGGGGAAACTGAAGCTTTCTTT
TRBJ2-7 | few | - | 13 | TRBV29-1 | CSVEGGDHYEQYF | TGCAGCGTTGAAGGCGGGGACCACTACGAGCAGTACTTC
TRBJ2-5 | - | - | 15 | TRBV7-9 | CASSLTSTKQETQYF | TGTGCCAGCAGCTTAACCTCGACTAAACAAGAGACCCAGTACTTC
TRBJ2-2 | once | TRBD1 | 14 | TRBV7-3 | CASSGQGRGGELFF | TGTGCCAGCAGCGGACAGGGTCGGGGCGGGGAGCTGTTTTTT
TRBJ2-2 | - | - | 14 | TRBV7-6 | CASSLAQSVGELFF | TGTGCCAGCAGCTTAGCTCAGTCTGTGGGGGAGCTGTTTTTT
TRBJ2-4 | - | TRBD2 | 19 | TRBV6-1 | CASSEARLAGVPAKNIQYF | TGTGCCAGCAGTGAAGCTCGGCTAGCGGGAGTTCCGGCCAAAAACATTCAGTACTTC
TRBJ2-1 | - | - | 13 | TRBV30 | CAWTETSYNEQFF | TGTGCCTGGACGGAGACTTCATACAATGAGCAGTTCTTC